This is a list of T cell receptor beta chains from one sample in a study of blood T cell repertoires in COVID-19. The protocol was immunoSEQ multiplex PCR, while the TCRdb copy is restricted to in-frame clones and leaves out a portion. In the table there are about 120,000 clones, around 86% of which are singletons. Sequencing was done on a sample of peripheral blood. Receptors were obtained from a man between 35 and 55 years old with acute or convalescent COVID-19. The CDR3 runs from the conserved cysteine through the conserved F or W. A D gene is named only where the DNA matches it firmly. Size tells how often a clone was seen (once, few, many) or the class of an expanded clone, and some rows leave it out.

TRBV7-8,TRBJ2-7,-,-,TGTGCCAGCAGCTTAGTGGTGCCAGGGGAGTACGAGCAGTACTTC,CASSLVVPGEYEQYF
TRBV6-5,TRBJ2-3,once,TRBD2,TGTGCCAGCAGGCTAGCGGGTAGGGCAGATACGCAGTATTTT,CASRLAGRADTQYF
TRBV5-1,TRBJ2-7,-,-,TGCGCCAGCAGTCAAGGACTCGACATGTACTACGAGCAGTACTTC,CASSQGLDMYYEQYF
TRBV19,TRBJ2-7,-,-,TGTGCCAGTAGTTCCTGGGGACTCGAGTCCTACGAGCAGTACTTC,CASSSWGLESYEQYF
TRBV7-2,TRBJ1-4,-,-,TGTGCCAGCAGCAAAGTGGGGGCGACTAATGAAAAACTGTTTTTT,CASSKVGATNEKLFF
TRBV19,TRBJ1-3,once,TRBD1,TGTGCCAGTAGTTCCAGGGGGCGCGGTTATGGAAACACCATATATTTT,CASSSRGRGYGNTIYF
TRBV5-4,TRBJ2-5,-,-,TGTGCCAGCGAACGCCGGGGGGACAGGCCGAGGGGGACCCAGTACTTC,CASERRGDRPRGTQYF
TRBV9,TRBJ2-1,-,TRBD2,TGTGCCAGCAGCGTAGTCGCTACTAGCGGGGGGGAGAGGAATGAGCAGTTCTTC,CASSVVATSGGERNEQFF
TRBV18,TRBJ1-6,-,TRBD1,TGTGCCAGCTCACCACCGGGGACAGGGGGCGCCTATAATTCACCCCTCCACTTT,CASSPPGTGGAYNSPLHF
TRBV7-2,TRBJ1-4,-,-,TGTGCCAGCAGCTTAGCAGGGAGGGGTGAAAAACTGTTTTTT,CASSLAGRGEKLFF
TRBV3-1/TRBV3-2,TRBJ1-2,-,TRBD1,TGTGCCAGCAGCCAAGGAACAAGGACAGGGGGCGCGTACTATGGCTACACCTTC,CASSQGTRTGGAYYGYTF
TRBV2,TRBJ2-1,-,-,TGTGCCAGCAGTGAGAGGACATCTTCCTACAATGAGCAGTTCTTC,CASSERTSSYNEQFF
TRBV6-4,TRBJ2-3,-,TRBD1,TGTGCCAGCAGCCGGACAGGGGGCACAGATACGCAGTATTTT,CASSRTGGTDTQYF
TRBV4-2,TRBJ2-3,-,-,TGTGCCAGCAGCCAAGATCTTAGCACAGATACGCAGTATTTT,CASSQDLSTDTQYF
TRBV3-1/TRBV3-2,TRBJ1-2,-,-,TGTGCCAGCAGCCTCCGGACTCCCGGCGGCTACACCTTC,CASSLRTPGGYTF
TRBV5-1,TRBJ1-2,-,TRBD1,TGCGCCAGCAGCTCGGACAGGGAATACGGCTACACCTTC,CASSSDREYGYTF
TRBV30,TRBJ1-2,-,TRBD1,TGTGCCTGCGGGACAGGGGGCATGGATGGCTACACCTTC,CACGTGGMDGYTF
TRBV19,TRBJ2-3,-,-,TGTGCTACACTTAAACGGGGGTATCCAGATACGCAGTATTTT,CATLKRGYPDTQYF
TRBV4-2,TRBJ2-5,once,-,TGTGCCAGCAGCCAAGTTAGCGGGCCTGGGGGGGCGGAGACCCAGTACTTC,CASSQVSGPGGAETQYF
TRBV5-4,TRBJ1-3,-,TRBD1,TGTGCCAGCAGGTCGCAGGGGGAGGACACCATATATTTT,CASRSQGEDTIYF
TRBV7-6,TRBJ1-5,-,-,TGTGCCAGCAGCTTAGACCAGGGTTTCAATCAGCCCCAGCATTTT,CASSLDQGFNQPQHF
TRBV6-4,TRBJ1-6,-,-,TGTGCCAGCAGTGACAGGGGTGACTGGAATTCACCCCTCCACTTT,CASSDRGDWNSPLHF
TRBV27,TRBJ1-1,-,-,TGTGCCAGCAGTTTATGGGGCCAGAACACTGAAGCTTTCTTT,CASSLWGQNTEAFF
TRBV5-5,TRBJ2-7,-,-,TGTGCCAGCAGAGGGGGGGGCTACGAGCAGTACTTC,CASRGGGYEQYF
TRBV12-3/TRBV12-4,TRBJ2-1,-,TRBD2,TGTGCCAGCAGGGGAGCGGGGAATGAGCAGTTCTTC,CASRGAGNEQFF
TRBV28,TRBJ2-7,-,TRBD1,TGTGCCAGCTCAGGGGGCCGGTACGAGCAGTACTTC,CASSGGRYEQYF
TRBV7-2,TRBJ1-1,-,-,TGTGCCAGCAGCTTACGTGCAGGGGACACTGAAGCTTTCTTT,CASSLRAGDTEAFF
TRBV10-1,TRBJ2-3,once,TRBD2,TGCGCCAGCAGTGGAAGCGGGAGGGCAGATACGCAGTATTTT,CASSGSGRADTQYF
TRBV5-1,TRBJ1-1,-,TRBD1,TGCGCCAGCAGCTCCAGACAGGGTACATCGAACACTGAAGCTTTCTTT,CASSSRQGTSNTEAFF
TRBV7-9,TRBJ2-2,-,TRBD2,TGTGCCAGCAGCTCCGGACTAGCGGGAGGTTCCGGGGAGCTGTTTTTT,CASSSGLAGGSGELFF
TRBV6-2/TRBV6-3,TRBJ1-5,once,-,TGTGCCAGCAGTTACGTGACAGGTAATCAGCCCCAGCATTTT,CASSYVTGNQPQHF
TRBV19,TRBJ1-1,-,-,TGTGCCAGTAGTATCCAGGGGAGGGACACTGAAGCTTTCTTT,CASSIQGRDTEAFF
TRBV7-3,TRBJ2-2,few,-,TGTGCCAGCAGCAACAGGGAAACCGGGGAGCTGTTTTTT,CASSNRETGELFF
TRBV11-1,TRBJ2-7,-,TRBD1,TGTGCCAGCAGCTTGGACAGGGACTACGAGCAGTACTTC,CASSLDRDYEQYF
TRBV7-9,TRBJ1-2,-,-,TGTGCCAGCAGCTTAGATGGAGGGGATTTTTATGGCTACACCTTC,CASSLDGGDFYGYTF
TRBV6-2/TRBV6-3,TRBJ2-1,-,-,TGTGCCAGCAGTTACCCCGGGTGGCCCCCACCTCCACTCTACAATGAGCAGTTCTTC,CASSYPGWPPPPLYNEQFF
TRBV9,TRBJ2-5,-,-,TGTGCCAGCAGCCCCCAGGGGCAAGCTAGGGAGACCCAGTACTTC,CASSPQGQARETQYF
TRBV10-3,TRBJ2-1,-,TRBD2,TGTGCCATCAGTGGGGGGCGACTAGCGGGAGTCATGGATGAGCAGTTCTTC,CAISGGRLAGVMDEQFF
TRBV9,TRBJ2-2,-,TRBD2,TGTGCCAGCAGCGTCTTTACTAGCGGGACCACCGGGGAGCTGTTTTTT,CASSVFTSGTTGELFF
TRBV5-4,TRBJ1-2,-,TRBD1,TGTGCCAGCAGCTTGAGTGAAGGGGGCGGGTATGGCTACACCTTC,CASSLSEGGGYGYTF
TRBV10-3,TRBJ1-2,few,TRBD1,TGTGCCACCGCCGGGACAGACCGTAACTATGGCTACACCTTC,CATAGTDRNYGYTF
TRBV3-1/TRBV3-2,TRBJ1-5,-,-,TGTGCCAGCAGCTCGGGGGGGGATCAGCCCCAGCATTTT,CASSSGGDQPQHF
TRBV15,TRBJ1-3,-,-,TGTGCCACCAGCATTAGGGGGAGGGAAGACACCATATATTTT,CATSIRGREDTIYF
TRBV7-8,TRBJ2-7,-,-,TGTGCCAGCAGCCGAGCTAGCCATTCCTACGAGCAGTACTTC,CASSRASHSYEQYF
TRBV3-1/TRBV3-2,TRBJ2-7,-,TRBD1,TGTGCCAGCAGCCAAGGACCCTCAGGGGGCCAAACCTACGAGCAGTACTTC,CASSQGPSGGQTYEQYF
TRBV12-5,TRBJ2-3,-,TRBD1,TGTGCTAGTGGCGCCCCTACAGGGGACAAAGATACGCAGTATTTT,CASGAPTGDKDTQYF
TRBV11-2,TRBJ1-1,-,-,TGTGCCAGCAGCTTAGATTTGGCACCCGAAGCTTTCTTT,CASSLDLAPEAFF
TRBV6-2/TRBV6-3,TRBJ2-7,-,-,TGTGCCAGCAGTTACCTGGCGGGCTCCTACGAGCAGTACTTC,CASSYLAGSYEQYF